The 12 T cell receptor beta chains given below trace back to one sample, sequenced in a study of beta chain features in type 1 diabetes. Expressed TCRB transcripts were sequenced, since all the RNA that had been isolated was reverse transcribed. Clones were sequenced by immunoSEQ multiplex PCR, and TCRdb holds only the in-frame ones, with some missing. Found here are about 260,000 clones, around 68% of them singletons; the top ten hold 0.053%. Specimen: naive CD4+ T cells from blood. The receptors here all came from a man aged 30-40 years in good health.

This clone was observed a handful of times. The chain combines TRBV30 with TRBJ2-3; D gene uncertain. The CDR3 has 12 residues. The germline gives CDR1 GTSNPN, CDR2 SVGIG (reference sequence). V lost 0 bases to trimming and J lost 4 bases, with 5 bases between them. CDR3 coding DNA: TGTGCCTGGAGTGTACACCCAGATACGCAGTATTTT. This translates into CAWSVHPDTQYF.

This clone was detected only a few times. The rearrangement joins TRBV30 to TRBJ2-2; 12 bases line up with TRBD2. V shed 5 bases and J 4 bases; nucleotides not matched to a gene: 8. This CDR3 is 16 amino acids long. CDR1 GTSNPN and CDR2 SVGIG come from the germline V gene (reference sequence). The CDR3 region has the DNA TGTGCCTGGCTCGGACTAGCGGGGATTCGCACCGGGGAGCTGTTTTTT. Encoded protein: CAWLGLAGIRTGELFF.

This clone has only a few counts. CDR3 nucleotide sequence: TGTGCCAGCAGTGAATTTTCTAGCAAGGAGACCCAGTACTTC. It codes for CASSEFSSKETQYF. The V gene is TRBV25-1, the J gene TRBJ2-5; D is possibly TRBD2 (5 bases). V lost 1 base to trimming and J lost 5 bases, with 11 bases between them. The germline CDR1 and CDR2 sequences are MGHDK and SYGVNS. The CDR3 spans 14 residues.

The chain employs TRBV30 and TRBJ1-3, with a weak D call TRBD1 (6 bases). Germline V lookup: CDR1 GTSNPN, CDR2 SVGIG (reference sequence). V was pared by 8 bases and J by 3 bases, with 11 bases between. There are 12 residues in the CDR3. The CDR3 sequence is CAGTSDGNTIYF. Here the CDR3 DNA reads TGTGCCGGGACATCTGATGGAAACACCATATATTTT.

This clone was seen a few times. This rearrangement joins TRBV19 to TRBJ2-4; D remains unclear. In germline, CDR1 is LNHDA, CDR2 SQIVND (reference sequence). Trimming removed 4 bases from V and 6 bases from J, with 13 bases in between. The CDR3 consists of 14 residues. The CDR3 DNA follows: TGTGCCAGTAGTAGCACCTTGAAGGGAAACATTCAGTACTTC. Protein sequence: CASSSTLKGNIQYF.

The V and J genes are TRBV29-1 and TRBJ2-5; 12 positions agree with TRBD1. CDR1 is SQVTM, CDR2 ANQGSEA, per germline. J lost 4 bases, V lost 4 bases, and 16 bases had no gene match. The CDR3 is 18 amino acids. CDR3 sequence: CSVARPTGTGGWVETQYF. The CDR3 DNA follows: TGCAGCGTTGCTAGACCTACCGGGACAGGGGGCTGGGTAGAGACCCAGTACTTC. Supplemented by reference TRBV29-1 and TRBJ2-5, the full variable domain reads SAVISQKPSRDICQRGTSLTIQCQVDSQVTMMFWYRQQPGQSLTLIATANQGSEATYESGFVIDKFPISRPNLTFSTLTVSNMSPEDSSIYLCSVARPTGTGGWVETQYFGPGTRLLVL.

The gene calls are TRBV30 and TRBJ2-7, with 9 positions matching TRBD2. The CDR3 covers 15 residues. From germline, CDR1 is GTSNPN and CDR2 SVGIG (reference sequence). J was trimmed by 7 bases and V by 3 bases; bases with no gene match: 13. The DNA for the CDR3 is TGTGCCTGGAGCTCGGGGGTAGCGGGGGCCCGGGAGCAGTACTTC. Translated: CAWSSGVAGAREQYF.

The chain combines TRBV5-6 with TRBJ2-7; D uncertain. This CDR3 has 11 amino acids. From germline, CDR1 is SGHDT and CDR2 YYEEEE. V was pared by 4 bases and J by 7 bases, with 9 bases between. The CDR3 DNA reads TGTGCCAGCAGCCGTACTTTGGAGCAGTACTTC. Translation gives CASSRTLEQYF.

The genes are TRBV7-9 and TRBJ1-5, with 7 positions matching TRBD1. Germline CDR1 is SEHNR and CDR2 is FQNEAQ (reference sequence). This CDR3 is built from 14 residues. The J segment lost 5 bases and the V segment lost 5 bases, leaving 6 bases of the junction unmatched. CDR3 region: CASSPTGLHQPQHF. The CDR3, as DNA: TGTGCCAGCAGCCCGACAGGGTTGCATCAGCCCCAGCATTTT.

This chain joins TRBV25-1 and TRBJ2-7; 9 nucleotides line up with TRBD1. Trimming removed 6 bases from V and 12 bases from J; junction bases left unmatched: 6. Germline lookup yields CDR1 MGHDK and CDR2 SYGVNS. CDR3 length: 11 residues. The CDR3 sequence: CASRTTGGLYF. Written as DNA, the CDR3 is TGTGCCAGCAGGACAACAGGGGGCCTGTACTTC.

With respect to this clone: Sequence at one end of the junction differs from germline and may be a read error. The V and J genes are TRBV5-1 and TRBJ2-3; no clear D gene. CDR1 is SGHRS and CDR2 is YFSETQ in the germline V gene. The CDR3 is 12 amino acids. The CDR3 DNA is TGCGCCAGCCGCTTGGCGGCAGATACGCAGTATTTT. Protein product: CASRLAADTQYF.

The chain recombines TRBV30 with TRBJ1-6; perhaps TRBD1 as D (5 bases). Germline V lookup: CDR1 GTSNPN, CDR2 SVGIG (reference sequence). The CDR3 length is 15 residues. Trimming shortened V by 5 bases and J by 0 bases, and 11 bases separated the two germline ends. The DNA of the CDR3 is TGTGCCTGGGTCGGCAGGGACTCCTATAATTCACCCCTCCACTTT. Translating it yields CAWVGRDSYNSPLHF. Drawing the rest from reference TRBV30 and TRBJ1-6, the complete variable domain is SQTIHQWPATLVQPVGSPLSLECTVEGTSNPNLYWYRQAAGRGLQLLFYSVGIGQISSEVPQNLSASRPQDRQFILSSKKLLLSDSGFYLCAWVGRDSYNSPLHFGNGTRLTVT.